This TCR beta chain was retrieved from a study of shared clonotypes between healthy human individuals. Study-level findings and limits: Clonotypes shared by all four sorted-subset donors had higher generation probabilities than non-shared clonotypes.

Naive CD8 cells, CD45RO-negative and positively selected for CCR7, excluded terminally differentiated effector memory CD45RA+ cells. Every donor, a Caucasian adult, lived in Nashville, Tennessee. Germline CDR1 MDHEN, CDR2 SYDVKM. The CDR3 is 19 amino acids. Between the trimmed V and J ends, which lost 5 bases and 0 bases, there was a span of 20 bases. Deep-level assay runs were performed. The repertoire was sequenced with immunoSEQ multiplex PCR; TCRdb's copy has only in-frame clones and lacks some. The data hold around 600,000 clones, with roughly 95% observed a single time. As to this clone: Antigen unknown.

The chain is built from TRBV28 and TRBJ2-6; D remains ambiguous. Sequencing was done on a sample of naive CD8+ T cells sorted from blood. The source is a woman under 40 in good health. The CDR3 DNA reads as TGTGCCAGCAGTACCTTCTGGGCCCTGGGCCCCTCTGGGGCCAACGTCCTGACTTTC. Encoded protein: CASSTFWALGPSGANVLTF.